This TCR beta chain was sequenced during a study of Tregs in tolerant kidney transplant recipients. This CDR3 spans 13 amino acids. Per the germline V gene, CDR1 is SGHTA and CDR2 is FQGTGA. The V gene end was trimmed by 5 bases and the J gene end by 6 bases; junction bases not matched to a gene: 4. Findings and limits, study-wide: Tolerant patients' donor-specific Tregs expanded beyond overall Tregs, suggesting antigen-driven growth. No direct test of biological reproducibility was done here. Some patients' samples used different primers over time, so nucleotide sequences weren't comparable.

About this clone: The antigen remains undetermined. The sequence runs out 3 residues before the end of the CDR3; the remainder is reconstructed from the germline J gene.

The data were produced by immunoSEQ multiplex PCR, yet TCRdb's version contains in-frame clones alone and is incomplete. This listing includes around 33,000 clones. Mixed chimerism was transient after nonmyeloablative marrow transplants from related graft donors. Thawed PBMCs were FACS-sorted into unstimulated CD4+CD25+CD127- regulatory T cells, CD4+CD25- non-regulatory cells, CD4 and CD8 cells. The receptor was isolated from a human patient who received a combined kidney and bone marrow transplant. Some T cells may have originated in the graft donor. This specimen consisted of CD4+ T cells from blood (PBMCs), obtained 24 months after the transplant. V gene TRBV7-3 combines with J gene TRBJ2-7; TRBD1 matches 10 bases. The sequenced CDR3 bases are TGTGCCAGCAGCCGACAGGGGGCTGGCGAG. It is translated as CASSRQGAGE. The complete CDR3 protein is CASSRQGAGEQYF.